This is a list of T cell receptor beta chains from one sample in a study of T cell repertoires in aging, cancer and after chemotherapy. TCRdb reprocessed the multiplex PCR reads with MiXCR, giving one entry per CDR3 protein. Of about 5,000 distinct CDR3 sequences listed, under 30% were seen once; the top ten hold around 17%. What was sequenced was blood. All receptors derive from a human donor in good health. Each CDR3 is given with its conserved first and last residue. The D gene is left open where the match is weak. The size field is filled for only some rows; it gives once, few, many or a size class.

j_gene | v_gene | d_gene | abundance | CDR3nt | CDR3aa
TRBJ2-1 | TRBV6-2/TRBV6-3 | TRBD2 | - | TGTGCCAGCAGTTACTCCCGACTAGCGGGGGCGGGGAATGAGCAGTTCTTC | CASSYSRLAGAGNEQFF
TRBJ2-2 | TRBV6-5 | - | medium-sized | TGTGCCAGCAGTTACTCGAGTCCAGAGTCGGTCGCCGGGGAGCTGTTTTTT | CASSYSSPESVAGELFF
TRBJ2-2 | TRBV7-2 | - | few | TGTGCCAGCAGCTTGCAGGGTCGGGGCACCGGGGAGCTGTTTTTT | CASSLQGRGTGELFF
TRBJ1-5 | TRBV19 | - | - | TGTGCCACCAACCCTATAGGGTGGGGTGGCAATCAGCCCCAGCATTTT | CATNPIGWGGNQPQHF
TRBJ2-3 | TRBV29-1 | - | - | TGCAGCATTTGGACAGCGGGCCTGGTGGAGCAGTACTTT | CSIWTAGLVEQYF
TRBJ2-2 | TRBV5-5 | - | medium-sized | TGTGCCAGCAGCTCCTCCCAGGGAAGGGAGCTGTTTTTT | CASSSSQGRELFF
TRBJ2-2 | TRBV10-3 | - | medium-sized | TGTGCCATCAGTGAGGGGGGCAATTCGAACACCGGGGAGCTGTTTTTT | CAISEGGNSNTGELFF
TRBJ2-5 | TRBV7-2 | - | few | TGTGCCAGCAGCGCCCAGGGGGGGGAGACCCAGTACTTC | CASSAQGGETQYF
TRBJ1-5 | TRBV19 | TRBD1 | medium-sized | TGTGCCAGTAGTATCCGGACAGGGAAGAGCAATCAGCCCCAGCATTTT | CASSIRTGKSNQPQHF
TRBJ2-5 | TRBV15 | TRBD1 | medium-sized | TGTGCCACCAGCAGAACCACAGGGGGAATTCGGGAGACCCAGTACTTC | CATSRTTGGIRETQYF
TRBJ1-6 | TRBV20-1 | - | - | TGCAGTGCTAGAGATCCAGGGTTGGATGCTTCACCCCTCCACTTT | CSARDPGLDASPLHF
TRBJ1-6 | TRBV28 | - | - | TGTGCCAGCAGCACCCCAGAGGGGGGAGAAAATTCACCCCTCCACTTT | CASSTPEGGENSPLHF
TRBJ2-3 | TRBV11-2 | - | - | TGTGCCAGCAGCTTAGACGGTCACCCCGGGGATACGCAGTATTTT | CASSLDGHPGDTQYF
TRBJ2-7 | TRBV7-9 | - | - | TGTGCCAGCAGCTCGGGGGTGCCAAGCGGCCGATACGAGCAGTACTTC | CASSSGVPSGRYEQYF
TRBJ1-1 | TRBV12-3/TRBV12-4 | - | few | TGTGCCAGCAGTTTACCCGAGAAGGCTGAAGCTTTCTTT | CASSLPEKAEAFF
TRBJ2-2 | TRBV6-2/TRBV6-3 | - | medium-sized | TGTGCCAGCAGGGACGACACCGGGGAGCTGTTTTTT | CASRDDTGELFF
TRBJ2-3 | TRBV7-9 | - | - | TGTGCCAGCAGCTTTCTGCCCTACCCGGGACAACAGAGGCGGACCACAGATACGCAGTATTTT | CASSFLPYPGQQRRTTDTQYF
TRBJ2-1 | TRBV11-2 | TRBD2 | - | TGTGCCAGCAGCCCCGGGACTAGCGAGGAGGTGGATGAGCAGTTCTTC | CASSPGTSEEVDEQFF
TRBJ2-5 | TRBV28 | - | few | TGTGCCAGCAGTTCAAATTACGAGACCCAGTACTTC | CASSSNYETQYF
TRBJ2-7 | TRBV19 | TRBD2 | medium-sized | TGTGCCAGTAGTCTAGCGGGAGGAGGGTCCTACGAGCAGTACTTC | CASSLAGGGSYEQYF
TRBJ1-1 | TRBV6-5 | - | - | TGTGCCAGCAGCCATGAAGCGGGGACTGAAGCTTTCTTT | CASSHEAGTEAFF
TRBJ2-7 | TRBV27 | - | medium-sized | TGTGCCAGCAGTTTCGTGCAGACAGCCTCCTACGAGCAGTACTTC | CASSFVQTASYEQYF
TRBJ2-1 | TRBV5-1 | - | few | TGCGCCAGCAGCCGGACCGGGACTCAGATCTACAATGAGCAGTTCTTC | CASSRTGTQIYNEQFF
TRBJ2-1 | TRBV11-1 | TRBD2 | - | TGTGCCAGCAGCTCCGGGACTAGCGAGGAGGTGGATGAGCAGTTCTTC | CASSSGTSEEVDEQFF
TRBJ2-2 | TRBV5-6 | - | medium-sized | TGTGCCAGCAGGGGAGGCGGGGAGCTGTTTTTT | CASRGGGELFF
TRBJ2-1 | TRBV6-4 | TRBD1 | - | TGTGCCAGCAGTGAGACAGGGGGCTCCTACAATGAGCAGTTCTTC | CASSETGGSYNEQFF
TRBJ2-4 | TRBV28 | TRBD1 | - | TGTGTTAGCAGTTTCAAGAAGACAGGGGAGGAAAACATTCAGTACTTC | CVSSFKKTGEENIQYF
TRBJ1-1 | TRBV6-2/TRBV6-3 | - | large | TGTGCCAGCAATTATCAGGGGAACACTGAAGCTTTCTTT | CASNYQGNTEAFF
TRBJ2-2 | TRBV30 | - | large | TGTGCCTGGAGTCCGCCCCATAGGGAAACCGGGGAGCTGTTTTTT | CAWSPPHRETGELFF
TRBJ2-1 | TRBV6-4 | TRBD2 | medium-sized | TGTGCCAGCAGTGACTCAGCGGGGGCCAATGAGCAGTTCTTC | CASSDSAGANEQFF
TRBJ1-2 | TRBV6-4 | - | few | TGTGCCAGCAGCCCCGGACCAGGTGGCTACACCTTC | CASSPGPGGYTF
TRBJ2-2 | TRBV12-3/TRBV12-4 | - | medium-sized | TGTGCCAGCAGTTTTCAGGGGAACACCGGGGAGCTGTTTTTT | CASSFQGNTGELFF
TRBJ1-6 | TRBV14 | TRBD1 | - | TGTGCCAGCAGCCAAGTTCGGACAGGGACTGTGAATTTACCCCTCCACTTT | CASSQVRTGTVNLPLHF
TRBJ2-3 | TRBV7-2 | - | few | TGTGCCAGCAGCTTAGAGGTTCAGGCGAGCACAGATACGCAGTATTTT | CASSLEVQASTDTQYF
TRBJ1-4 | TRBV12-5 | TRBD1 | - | TGTGCTAGTGGTTCGGGACAGGGATACGAAAAACTGTTTTTT | CASGSGQGYEKLFF
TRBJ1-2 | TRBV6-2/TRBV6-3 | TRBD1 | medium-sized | TGTGCCAGCAGTTCCGGACAGGGGCCACGGCGAGCCTATGGCTACACCTTC | CASSSGQGPRRAYGYTF
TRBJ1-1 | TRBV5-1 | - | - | TGCGCCAGCAGCTTGGAGCCTACAATGAACACTGAAGCTTTCTTT | CASSLEPTMNTEAFF
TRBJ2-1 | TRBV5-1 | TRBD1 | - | TGCGCCAGCAGCCCGGCTTTACAGGGGCATAGTGAGCAGTTCTTC | CASSPALQGHSEQFF
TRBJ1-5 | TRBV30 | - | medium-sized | TGTGCCTGGAGTAAAGGGTTTAGCAATCAGCCCCAGCATTTT | CAWSKGFSNQPQHF
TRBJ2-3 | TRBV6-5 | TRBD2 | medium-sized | TGTGCCAGCAGGGTAGCGGGGGGGTTCACAGATACGCAGTATTTT | CASRVAGGFTDTQYF
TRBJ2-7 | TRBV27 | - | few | TGTGCCAGCAGTTTTGGGGGCGGGGGCTCCTACGAGCAGTACTTC | CASSFGGGGSYEQYF
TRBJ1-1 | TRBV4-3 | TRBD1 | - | TGCGCCAGCAGCTTGGCCCTCACCGGGACAGGGGCAAACACTGAAGCTTTCTTT | CASSLALTGTGANTEAFF
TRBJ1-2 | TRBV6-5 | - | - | TGTGCCATCAGTGAGTCTTCCTGGGGGCAGGATGGCTACACCTTC | CAISESSWGQDGYTF
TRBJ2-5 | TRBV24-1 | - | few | TGTGCCACCAGTGATTCTTTAAGGGAGACCCAGTACTTC | CATSDSLRETQYF
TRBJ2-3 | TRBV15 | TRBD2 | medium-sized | TGTGCCACCAGCAGAGATCGTAGCGGGGGGGCAGATACGCAGTATTTT | CATSRDRSGGADTQYF
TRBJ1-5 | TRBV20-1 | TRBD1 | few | TGCAGTGCTTCCGACAGGGCCGCAAATAATCAGCCCCAGCATTTT | CSASDRAANNQPQHF
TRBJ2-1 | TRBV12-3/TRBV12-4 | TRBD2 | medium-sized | TGTGCCAGCAGTGGGTGGGGGAGGGCCCACAATGAGCAGTTCTTC | CASSGWGRAHNEQFF
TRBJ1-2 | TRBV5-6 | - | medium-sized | TGTGCCAGCAGCTTGGTTGGGGGTGGCTACACCTTC | CASSLVGGGYTF
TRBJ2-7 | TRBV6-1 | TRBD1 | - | TGTGCCAGCAGTTTAGAGTCCGGGACAGGGGGCACCTACGAGCAGTACTTC | CASSLESGTGGTYEQYF
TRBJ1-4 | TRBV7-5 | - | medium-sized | - | CISVPEAYWTGGNRLFF
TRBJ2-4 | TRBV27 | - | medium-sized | TGTGCCAGCACCACCAGGACGGTCCCTAACATTCAGTACTTC | CASTTRTVPNIQYF
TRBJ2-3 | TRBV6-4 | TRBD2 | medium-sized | TGTGCCAGCAGTGAGGGACTAGCCACAGATACGCAGTATTTT | CASSEGLATDTQYF
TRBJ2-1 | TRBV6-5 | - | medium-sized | TGTGCCAGCAGACAGGGAGTTCTGCCGGAGCAGTTCTTC | CASRQGVLPEQFF
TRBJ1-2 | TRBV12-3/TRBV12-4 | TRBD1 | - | TGTGCCAGCAGCCGAGGGACAGGGGACTATGGCTACACCTTC | CASSRGTGDYGYTF